This T cell receptor beta chain is drawn from a study of shared clonotypes between healthy human individuals. Assay used: immunoSEQ multiplex PCR; TCRdb lists only in-frame clones, some missing. This sample has approximately 2,000,000 clones, with 80% to 95% found just once. This CDR3 region has 14 residues. CDR1 MNHNY and CDR2 SVGAGI come from the germline V gene (reference sequence). Trimming removed 4 bases at V and 5 bases at J, with 11 bases between. The chain carries TRBV6-6 and TRBJ2-2; D possibly corresponds to TRBD1 (6 bases). Sequences were obtained from naive CD4+ T cells from PBMCs. Noted subset: CD45RA+ positively selected. This TCR was recovered from a man younger than 35 in good health. Some clones in this sample may be carry-over from other donors' samples. The CDR3 region has the DNA TGTGCCAGCAGTTTTGGCAGGGGAACCGGGGAGCTGTTTTTT. Its protein is CASSFGRGTGELFF.